Each of the 15 T cell receptor beta chains below was sequenced from the same sample in a study of T cell responses to AZD1222 COVID-19 vaccine. Here immunoSEQ multiplex PCR was the method, and the copy in TCRdb shows in-frame clones only, minus some. The repertoire holds 130,000 to 150,000 clones, with around 90% as singletons. This specimen consisted of peripheral blood, obtained on day 0 of AZD1222 vaccination. These receptor sequences come from an adult in good health.

This chain links TRBV6-1 with TRBJ2-7, with D possibly being TRBD1 (6 bases). Per germline, CDR1 MNHNS and CDR2 SASEGT. The germline V and J ends were trimmed by 1 base and 1 base, with 8 bases remaining between them. The CDR3 is 14 amino acids. The CDR3, as DNA: TGTGCCAGCAGTGAAGTGAGGGGGTCCTACGAGCAGTACTTC. It specifies CASSEVRGSYEQYF.

The chain combines TRBV10-3 with TRBJ1-1; TRBD1 is a possible D gene (6 bases). V was shortened by 0 bases and J by 0 bases, with 8 bases between the two germline ends. Germline CDR1 is ENHRY and CDR2 is SYGVKD. The CDR3 consists of 15 residues. CDR3 coding DNA: TGTGCCATCAGTGAGTCCAGGGGCCTGAACACTGAAGCTTTCTTT. Translated: CAISESRGLNTEAFF.

The chain couples TRBV6-4 to TRBJ2-4; no reliable D call. Looked up from germline, CDR1 is MRHNA and CDR2 is SNTAGT. There are 15 residues in the CDR3. Trimming shortened V by 2 bases and J by 0 bases, and 8 bases separated the two germline ends. In nucleotides, the CDR3 is TGTGCCAGCAGTGACGGGAACCTAGCCAAAAACATTCAGTACTTC. Protein sequence: CASSDGNLAKNIQYF.

This rearrangement joins TRBV6-2 or TRBV6-3 to TRBJ2-3; TRBD2 is a possible D gene (6 bases). The CDR3 is 19 residues long. V was shortened by 3 bases and J by 1 base, with 23 bases between the two germline ends. The germline CDR1 and CDR2 sequences are MNHEY and SVGEGT. CDR3 loop: CASSYPTSVRPARTDTQYF. CDR3 sequence (DNA): TGTGCCAGCAGTTATCCGACTAGTGTGCGGCCTGCCCGCACAGATACGCAGTATTTT.

The CDR3 protein is CASSLGLAEETQYF. CDR3 nucleotides: TGCGCCAGCAGCCTGGGACTAGCGGAAGAGACCCAGTACTTC. The chain combines TRBV4-1 with TRBJ2-5, with 11 nucleotides matching TRBD2. The germline V gene encodes CDR1 MGHRA and CDR2 YSYEKL. V dropped 4 bases and J dropped 3; count of bases not matched to a gene: 1. The CDR3 extends over 14 amino acids.

The V call is TRBV7-2, the J call TRBJ1-1; TRBD1 is a possible D gene (5 bases). The CDR3 has 14 residues. Per the germline V gene, CDR1 is SGHTA and CDR2 is FQGNSA. Trimming took off 5 bases at V and 6 bases at J, with 16 bases between the two ends. The CDR3, as DNA: TGTGCCAGCAGCACCGCGGGGCTCCTCGCTGAAGCTTTCTTT. Protein sequence: CASSTAGLLAEAFF.

V gene TRBV6-5 combines with J gene TRBJ2-7; D is unresolved. The CDR3 spans 12 residues. Germline-derived CDR1 and CDR2 are MNHEY and SVGAGI. V was cut by 4 bases and J by 3 bases, with 7 bases left in between. CDR3: CASSLDVYEQYF. DNA for the CDR3: TGTGCCAGCAGTTTGGATGTCTACGAGCAGTACTTC.

V usage is TRBV7-9 and J usage is TRBJ1-1, with D possibly being TRBD1 (5 bases). Trimming left V 3 bases short and J 0 bases short, with 8 bases between. Germline V lookup: CDR1 SEHNR, CDR2 FQNEAQ (reference sequence). This CDR3 contains 14 residues. The CDR3 region is CASSFTGLNTEAFF. CDR3 in DNA: TGTGCCAGCAGCTTCACAGGACTGAACACTGAAGCTTTCTTT.

CDR3 nucleotides: TGTGCCAGCAGTCACACCCGCGGTGGATCCGGGGAGCTGTTTTTT. This codes for CASSHTRGGSGELFF. The chain carries TRBV6-2 or TRBV6-3 and TRBJ2-2; no firm D call. Trimming removed 5 bases from V and 6 bases from J, with 16 bases in between. Germline V lookup: CDR1 MNHEY, CDR2 SVGEGT. The length of the CDR3 is 15 residues.

This clone was counted once. The chain combines TRBV12-3 or TRBV12-4 with TRBJ1-6; D ambiguous. Trimming cost V 3 bases and J 6 bases, with 6 bases left between them. This CDR3 region has 13 residues. CDR3 sequence (DNA): TGTGCCAGCAGTTTTGTGGGTAATTCACCCCTCCACTTT. Translating it yields CASSFVGNSPLHF.

The CDR3 DNA sequence: TGTGCCATCACGGAGCGGGGGGTTCTTGATAACACCGGGGAGCTGTTTTTT. Amino acids: CAITERGVLDNTGELFF. The chain employs TRBV10-3 and TRBJ2-2, with 9 bases matching TRBD2. V dropped 7 bases and J dropped 2; count of bases not matched to a gene: 11. CDR3 length: 17 residues. From germline, CDR1 is ENHRY and CDR2 SYGVKD.

This rearrangement joins TRBV27 to TRBJ2-7; D might be TRBD1 (5 bases). Germline loops: CDR1 MNHEY, CDR2 SMNVEV (reference sequence). The CDR3 runs to 13 residues. Trimming took off 3 bases at V and 2 bases at J, with 8 bases between the two ends. CDR3 sequence: CASSLGRAYEQYF. The CDR3 nucleotides read TGTGCCAGCAGTTTGGGCAGGGCCTACGAGCAGTACTTC.

This clone was counted between two and nine times. The V call is TRBV7-2, the J call TRBJ2-7; 8 nucleotides align to TRBD1. The CDR3 sequence is 14 residues long. The germline V gene encodes CDR1 SGHTA and CDR2 FQGNSA. The V segment lost 5 bases and the J segment 3 bases; nucleotides outside the gene matches: 6. CDR3 coding DNA: TGTGCCAGCAGCCCACAGACAGGGGACTACGAGCAGTACTTC. Its protein product is CASSPQTGDYEQYF. Filled out from reference TRBV7-2 and TRBJ2-7, the complete variable domain reads GAGVSQSPSNKVTEKGKDVELRCDPISGHTALYWYRQSLGQGLEFLIYFQGNSAPDKSGLPSDRFSAERTGGSVSTLTIQRTQQEDSAVYLCASSPQTGDYEQYFGPGTRLTVT.

The CDR3 nucleotides are TGCGCCAGCTCAGGGGAGGGGGGCGAGCAGTACTTC. Its translation is CASSGEGGEQYF. This chain uses TRBV5-1 with TRBJ2-7; D perhaps matches TRBD2 (7 bases). The CDR3 has 12 amino acids. Germline CDR1 is SGHRS and CDR2 is YFSETQ. V was trimmed by 7 bases and J by 6 bases, leaving 14 bases between them. The full variable domain, in which reference TRBV5-1 and TRBJ2-7 provide the parts outside the CDR3, is KAGVTQTPRYLIKTRGQQVTLSCSPISGHRSVSWYQQTPGQGLQFLFEYFSETQRNKGNFPGRFSGRQFSNSRSEMNVSTLELGDSALYLCASSGEGGEQYFGPGTRLTVT.

The CDR3 spells CASSPRSRDPQDMNTEAFF. The DNA for the CDR3 is TGTGCCAGCAGCCCGAGATCCCGGGACCCCCAGGACATGAACACTGAAGCTTTCTTT. The chain is built from TRBV7-8 and TRBJ1-1; possible D gene TRBD1, 5 bases. Looked up from germline, CDR1 is SGHVS and CDR2 is FQNEAQ. The V end lost 5 bases, the J end lost 0 bases, and 25 bases lay between the germline ends. There are 19 residues in the CDR3. The full variable domain, in which reference TRBV7-8 and TRBJ1-1 provide the parts outside the CDR3, is GAGVSQSPRYKVAKRGQDVALRCDPISGHVSLFWYQQALGQGPEFLTYFQNEAQLDKSGLPSDRFFAERPEGSVSTLKIQRTQQEDSAVYLCASSPRSRDPQDMNTEAFFGQGTRLTVV.